A selection of T cell receptor beta chains follows, all from one sample in a study of T cells in Graves' hyperthyroidism and ophthalmopathy. TCRdb ran MiXCR on the multiplex PCR reads and lists one entry per CDR3 protein. Among approximately 510,000 distinct CDR3 sequences listed, roughly 45% were seen once. Input material: peripheral blood or thyroid tissue (not recorded which). The origin of the receptors is an adult woman with Graves' disease, either hyperthyroidism or ophthalmopathy (not recorded which). Each CDR3 is given with its conserved first and last residue. A D gene is named only where the DNA matches it firmly. Clone size is stated in some rows and not others, as once, few, many or a class when expanded.

J: TRBJ2-2; size: many; V: TRBV29-1; D: -; DNA: TGCAGCGTTGTACCCGGGCCCGTCGGGGAGCTGTTTTTT; CDR3: CSVVPGPVGELFF
J: TRBJ2-7; size: -; V: TRBV29-1; D: -; DNA: TGCAGCGTTACAGGGACCGACGAGCAGTACTTC; CDR3: CSVTGTDEQYF
J: TRBJ2-7; size: -; V: TRBV2; D: -; DNA: TGTGCCAGCAGTGAGTACCCTTTCTACGAGCAGTACTTC; CDR3: CASSEYPFYEQYF
J: TRBJ1-5; size: many; V: TRBV6-5; D: TRBD1; DNA: TGTGCCAGCAGATCGACAGGGGTGGACAATCAGCCCCAGCATTTT; CDR3: CASRSTGVDNQPQHF
J: TRBJ1-2; size: once; V: TRBV7-9; D: -; DNA: TGTGCCAGCAGCTTGGGGACGGACCTCTATGGCTACACCTTC; CDR3: CASSLGTDLYGYTF
J: TRBJ2-5; size: -; V: TRBV6-6; D: -; DNA: TGTGCCAGCAACCTGGGGAGTGCGGAGACCCAGTACTTC; CDR3: CASNLGSAETQYF
J: TRBJ1-2; size: -; V: TRBV24-1; D: TRBD1; DNA: TGTGCCACCAGTGACTCCGGGACAGAGGATGGCTACACCTTC; CDR3: CATSDSGTEDGYTF
J: TRBJ2-3; size: -; V: TRBV5-1; D: TRBD2; DNA: TGCGCCAGCAGCTTGGACGGACTAGCGGAGTGGTATTTT; CDR3: CASSLDGLAEWYF
J: TRBJ1-5; size: -; V: TRBV9; D: -; DNA: TGTGCCAGCAGCGTAGACGGGAAGGGTCAGCCCCAGCATTTT; CDR3: CASSVDGKGQPQHF
J: TRBJ1-2; size: few; V: TRBV6-5; D: -; DNA: TGTGCCAGCAGTTACCCAACACCAAACCCGGCTAACTATGGCTACACCTTC; CDR3: CASSYPTPNPANYGYTF
J: TRBJ1-3; size: many; V: TRBV6-1; D: -; DNA: TGTGCCAGCAGTGTGGAGGGAAGAAACACCATATATTTT; CDR3: CASSVEGRNTIYF
J: TRBJ1-3; size: many; V: TRBV29-1; D: TRBD1; DNA: TGCAGCGTATACGACAGGGGGGACACCATATATTTT; CDR3: CSVYDRGDTIYF
J: TRBJ1-2; size: -; V: TRBV28; D: -; DNA: TGTGCCAGCAGGCTTCTCGGAGCTAACTATGGCTACACCTTC; CDR3: CASRLLGANYGYTF
J: TRBJ2-7; size: many; V: TRBV3-1; D: TRBD1; DNA: TGTGCCAGCAGTCCAGGGGGCGAGCAGTACTTC; CDR3: CASSPGGEQYF
J: TRBJ2-2; size: few; V: TRBV15; D: -; DNA: TGTGCCACCAGCAGAGATACGTACGGTGGGCTGGAGCTGTTTTTT; CDR3: CATSRDTYGGLELFF
J: TRBJ1-3; size: many; V: TRBV4-2; D: -; DNA: TGTGCCAGCAGCCAAAGCTGGGGCTCTGGAAACACCATATATTTT; CDR3: CASSQSWGSGNTIYF
J: TRBJ2-5; size: many; V: TRBV27; D: -; DNA: TGTGCCAGCAGTAAAAGGATGGGGGAGACCCAGTACTTC; CDR3: CASSKRMGETQYF
J: TRBJ2-7; size: many; V: TRBV6-6; D: -; DNA: TGTGCCAGCAGGGGAACGGCAGGGGGGTACGAGCAGTACTTC; CDR3: CASRGTAGGYEQYF
J: TRBJ2-7; size: -; V: TRBV10-3; D: -; DNA: TGTGCCAGCAGTGAAATTGTTAGCGGAGGACTACGAGAGCAGTACTTC; CDR3: CASSEIVSGGLREQYF
J: TRBJ2-5; size: many; V: TRBV7-6; D: -; DNA: TGTGCCAGCAGCTTAGTCCTCGGCGGGCAAGAGACCCAGTACTTC; CDR3: CASSLVLGGQETQYF
J: TRBJ1-2; size: -; V: TRBV29-1; D: -; DNA: TGCAGCGTTGAATCCGGGCCATATAGCTACACCTTC; CDR3: CSVESGPYSYTF
J: TRBJ2-6; size: -; V: TRBV7-3; D: -; DNA: TGTGCCAGCAGCGCCCTCCCGTGGGGGGCTGGGGCCAACGTCCTGACTTTC; CDR3: CASSALPWGAGANVLTF
J: TRBJ2-6; size: -; V: TRBV24-1; D: -; DNA: TGTGCCACCAGTCCCGGTGTACCAATCTCTTACTCTGGGGCCAACGTCCTGACTTTC; CDR3: CATSPGVPISYSGANVLTF
J: TRBJ1-2; size: -; V: TRBV7-9; D: TRBD1; DNA: TGTGCCAGCATAGCCAGGGGGACTAACTATGGCTACACCTTC; CDR3: CASIARGTNYGYTF
J: TRBJ1-2; size: once; V: TRBV19; D: -; DNA: TGTGCCAGTAGTATCCAGGGGACGTATGGCTACACCTTC; CDR3: CASSIQGTYGYTF
J: TRBJ1-6; size: -; V: TRBV11-3; D: -; DNA: TGTGCCAGCAGCTTAGATTATAGTGCACCCCTCCACTTT; CDR3: CASSLDYSAPLHF
J: TRBJ1-4; size: -; V: TRBV20-1; D: -; DNA: TGCAGTGCTAGGGGTGGACGGTTTAATGAAAAACTGTTTTTT; CDR3: CSARGGRFNEKLFF
J: TRBJ2-7; size: -; V: TRBV28; D: -; DNA: TGTGCCAGCAGTCACAGGCCCGGTGAGCAGTACTTC; CDR3: CASSHRPGEQYF
J: TRBJ2-7; size: many; V: TRBV9; D: TRBD2; DNA: TGTGCCAGCAGCGTAGGAGGTGGAGCGGGAGGACTCTACGAGCAGTACTTC; CDR3: CASSVGGGAGGLYEQYF
J: TRBJ1-1; size: -; V: TRBV5-1; D: -; DNA: TGCGCCAGCAGCTTGATCGGGACCCGTGAAGCTTTCTTT; CDR3: CASSLIGTREAFF
J: TRBJ1-1; size: -; V: TRBV12-3/TRBV12-4; D: -; DNA: TGTGCCAGCAGTATGGGACTAGCGGGAGGGGGCACTGAAGCTTTCTTT; CDR3: CASSMGLAGGGTEAFF
J: TRBJ2-7; size: few; V: TRBV10-3; D: -; DNA: TGTGCCAGCAGGCTCACCTGGACACCGAGGAGCTCCTACGAGCAGTACTTC; CDR3: CASRLTWTPRSSYEQYF
J: TRBJ2-7; size: -; V: TRBV7-9; D: TRBD1; DNA: TGTGCCAGCTGGGGGCCGGGACAGGGGGCGTCCTACGAGCAGTACTTC; CDR3: CASWGPGQGASYEQYF
J: TRBJ1-5; size: many; V: TRBV20-1; D: TRBD1; DNA: TGCAGTGCTAGAGAGGCGGGGACAGGGGGCGCCCAGCCCCAGCATTTT; CDR3: CSAREAGTGGAQPQHF
J: TRBJ1-5; size: few; V: TRBV12-3/TRBV12-4; D: -; DNA: TGTGCCAGCAGTCAACTACAGGTCAATCAGCCCCAGCATTTT; CDR3: CASSQLQVNQPQHF
J: TRBJ2-7; size: few; V: TRBV7-3; D: -; DNA: TGTGCCAGCAGTTACCCGGCGGGCGGCGAGCAGTACTTC; CDR3: CASSYPAGGEQYF
J: TRBJ2-5; size: -; V: TRBV7-9; D: -; DNA: TGTGCCAGCAGCTTCAGCGTCCAAGAGACCCAGTACTTC; CDR3: CASSFSVQETQYF
J: TRBJ2-2; size: -; V: TRBV7-8; D: -; DNA: TGTGCCAGCAGCAAGGATCCCGGGGAGCTGTTTTTT; CDR3: CASSKDPGELFF
J: TRBJ1-6; size: many; V: TRBV25-1; D: -; DNA: TGTGCCAGCAGTGCCCCAGGGAGTTCACCCCTCCACTTT; CDR3: CASSAPGSSPLHF
J: TRBJ1-5; size: few; V: TRBV28; D: -; DNA: TGTGCCAGCAGTTTGGACACCCAGTATCAGCCCCAGCATTTT; CDR3: CASSLDTQYQPQHF
J: TRBJ2-7; size: -; V: TRBV7-2; D: TRBD2; DNA: TGTGCCAGCAGCTCCTCTAGCGGCCCCTACGAGCAGTACTTC; CDR3: CASSSSSGPYEQYF
J: TRBJ2-5; size: many; V: TRBV10-3; D: -; DNA: TGTGCCATCAGTGGCAGCCCAGGGGGGGGCGAAGAGACCCAGTACTTC; CDR3: CAISGSPGGGEETQYF
J: TRBJ2-6; size: -; V: TRBV7-2; D: -; DNA: TGTGCCAGCAGCCCCAGACAGGCCAGCTCTGGGGCCAACGTCCTGACTTTC; CDR3: CASSPRQASSGANVLTF